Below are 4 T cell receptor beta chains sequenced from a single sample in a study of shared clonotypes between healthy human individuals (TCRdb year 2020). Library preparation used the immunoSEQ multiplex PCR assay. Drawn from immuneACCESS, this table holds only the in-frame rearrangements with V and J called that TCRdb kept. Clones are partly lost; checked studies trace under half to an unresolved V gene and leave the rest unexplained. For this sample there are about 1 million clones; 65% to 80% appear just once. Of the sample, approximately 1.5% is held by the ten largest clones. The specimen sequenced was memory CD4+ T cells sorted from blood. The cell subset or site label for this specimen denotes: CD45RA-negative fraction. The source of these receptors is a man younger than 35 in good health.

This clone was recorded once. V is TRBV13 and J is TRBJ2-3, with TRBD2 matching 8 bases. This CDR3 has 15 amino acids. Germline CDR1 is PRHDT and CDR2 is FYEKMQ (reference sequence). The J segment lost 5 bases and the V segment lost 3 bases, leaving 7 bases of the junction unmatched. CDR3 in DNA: TGTGCCAGCAGCTTTCAAGCGGGGGTAGGAGATACGCAGTATTTT. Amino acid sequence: CASSFQAGVGDTQYF.

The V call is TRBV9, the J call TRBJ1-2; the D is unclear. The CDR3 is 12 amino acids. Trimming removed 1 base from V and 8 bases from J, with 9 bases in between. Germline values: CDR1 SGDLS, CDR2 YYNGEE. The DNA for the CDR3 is TGTGCCAGCAGCGTAATCGGGAGCGGCTACACCTTC. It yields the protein CASSVIGSGYTF.

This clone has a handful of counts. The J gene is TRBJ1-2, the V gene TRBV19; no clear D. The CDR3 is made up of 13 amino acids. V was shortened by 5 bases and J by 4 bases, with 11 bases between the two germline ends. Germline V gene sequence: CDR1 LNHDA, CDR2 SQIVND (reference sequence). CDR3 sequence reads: CASSGRTVYGYTF. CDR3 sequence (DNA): TGTGCCAGTAGTGGGAGGACGGTCTATGGCTACACCTTC.

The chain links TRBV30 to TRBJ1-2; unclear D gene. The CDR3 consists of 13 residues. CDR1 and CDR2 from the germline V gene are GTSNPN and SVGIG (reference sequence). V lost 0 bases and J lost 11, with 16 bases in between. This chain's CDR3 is CAWSVGRWGEYTF. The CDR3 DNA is TGTGCCTGGAGTGTAGGGCGTTGGGGAGAGTACACCTTC.